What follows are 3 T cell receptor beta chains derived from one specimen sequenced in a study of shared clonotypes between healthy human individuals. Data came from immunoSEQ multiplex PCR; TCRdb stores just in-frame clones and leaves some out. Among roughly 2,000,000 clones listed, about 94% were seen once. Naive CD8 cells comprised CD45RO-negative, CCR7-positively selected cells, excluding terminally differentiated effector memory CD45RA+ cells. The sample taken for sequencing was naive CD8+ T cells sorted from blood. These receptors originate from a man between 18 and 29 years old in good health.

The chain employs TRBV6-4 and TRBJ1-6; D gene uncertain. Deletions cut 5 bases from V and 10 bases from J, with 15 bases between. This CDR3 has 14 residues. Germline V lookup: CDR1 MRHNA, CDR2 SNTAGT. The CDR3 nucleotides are TGTGCCAGCAGTCGGGCGGACTTGAGATCACCCCTCCACTTT. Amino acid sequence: CASSRADLRSPLHF.

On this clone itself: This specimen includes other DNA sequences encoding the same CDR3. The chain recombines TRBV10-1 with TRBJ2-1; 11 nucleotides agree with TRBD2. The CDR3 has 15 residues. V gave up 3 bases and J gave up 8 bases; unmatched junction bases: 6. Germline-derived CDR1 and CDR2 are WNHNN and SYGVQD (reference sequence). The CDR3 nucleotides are TGCGCCAGCAGTGACGGAACTAGCGGGAGTGATGAGCAGTTCTTC. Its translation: CASSDGTSGSDEQFF.

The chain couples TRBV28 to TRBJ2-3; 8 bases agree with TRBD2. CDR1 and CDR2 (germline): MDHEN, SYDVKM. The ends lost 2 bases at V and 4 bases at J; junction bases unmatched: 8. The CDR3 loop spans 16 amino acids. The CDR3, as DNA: TGTGCCAGCAGTTTACTTAGCGGGGCTCGCGCAGATACGCAGTATTTT. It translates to CASSLLSGARADTQYF.